This T cell receptor beta chain was captured in a study of cytomegalovirus exposure and HLA in healthy donors. V lost 4 bases, J lost 1 base, and 11 bases lay in between. The CDR3 runs 15 residues. The germline gives CDR1 MDHEN, CDR2 SYDVKM. Clones were sequenced by immunoSEQ multiplex PCR, and TCRdb holds only the in-frame ones, with some missing. Among 100,000 to 150,000 clones listed, 85% to 90% were seen once. The sequenced material came from PBMCs. This sequence joins TRBV28 and TRBJ1-5, with D perhaps TRBD1 (5 bases). This receptor was taken from a man younger than 40 in good health and CMV-seronegative. The CDR3 sequence: CASSSHRLSNQPQHF. CDR3 nucleotide sequence: TGTGCCAGCAGTTCGCACAGGCTAAGCAATCAGCCCCAGCATTTT.